This TCR beta chain came from a study of a mutant IDH1 vaccine in newly diagnosed glioma. Clones were read by immunoSEQ multiplex PCR, and TCRdb kept only the in-frame ones, dropping some. The data show tens of thousands of clones, around 75% seen once. In regard to this clone: Antigen specificity is unknown.

This sample's time point: week 47, end of study. What each vaccine dose contained was 300 ug of mutant IDH1 20-mer peptide, accompanied by topical imiquimod. The V and J ends lost 3 bases and 5 bases, in that order; junction bases with no gene match: 7. The CDR3 sequence is 15 residues long. Germline V lookup: CDR1 LNHNV, CDR2 YYDKDF (reference sequence). V usage is TRBV15 and J usage is TRBJ1-5, with 7 bases matching TRBD1. This receptor was identified in a man in his fifties with glioma. The sequenced sample was PBMCs, obtained from a glioma patient whose treatment included an IDH1 peptide vaccine. CDR3 in amino acids: CATSSNYRGDQPQHF. The CDR3 nucleotides read TGTGCCACCAGCAGTAATTACAGGGGTGATCAGCCCCAGCATTTT. Variable domain in full (rest from reference TRBV15 and TRBJ1-5): DAMVIQNPRYQVTQFGKPVTLSCSQTLNHNVMYWYQQKSSQAPKLLFHYYDKDFNNEADTPDNFQSRRPNTSFCFLDIRSPGLGDTAMYLCATSSNYRGDQPQHFGDGTRLSIL.